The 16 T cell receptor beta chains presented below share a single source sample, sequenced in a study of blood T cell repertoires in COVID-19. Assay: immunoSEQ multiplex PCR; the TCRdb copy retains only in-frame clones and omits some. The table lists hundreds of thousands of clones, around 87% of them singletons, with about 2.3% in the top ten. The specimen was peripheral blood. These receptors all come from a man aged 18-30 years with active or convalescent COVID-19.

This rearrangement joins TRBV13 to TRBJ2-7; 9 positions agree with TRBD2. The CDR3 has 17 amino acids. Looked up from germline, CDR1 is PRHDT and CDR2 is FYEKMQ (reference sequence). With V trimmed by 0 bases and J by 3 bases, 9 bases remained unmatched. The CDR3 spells CASSLGQEGTSYYEQYF. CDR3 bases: TGTGCCAGCAGCTTAGGCCAGGAAGGGACTAGCTACTACGAGCAGTACTTC.

CDR3 sequence: CASRAGRGEAFF. The CDR3 DNA is TGTGCCAGCCGAGCAGGGAGGGGTGAAGCTTTCTTT. V is TRBV7-9 and J is TRBJ1-1; a possible D gene is TRBD1 (5 bases). The CDR3 extends over 12 amino acids. CDR1 SEHNR and CDR2 FQNEAQ come from the germline V gene (reference sequence). Deletions cut 8 bases from V and 7 bases from J, with 14 bases between.

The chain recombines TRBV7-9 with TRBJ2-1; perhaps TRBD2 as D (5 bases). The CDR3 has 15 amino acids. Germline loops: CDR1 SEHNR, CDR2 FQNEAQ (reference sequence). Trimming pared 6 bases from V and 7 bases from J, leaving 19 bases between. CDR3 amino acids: CASSLPRDGFNEQFF. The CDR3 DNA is TGTGCCAGCAGTCTCCCGAGGGATGGATTTAATGAGCAGTTCTTC.

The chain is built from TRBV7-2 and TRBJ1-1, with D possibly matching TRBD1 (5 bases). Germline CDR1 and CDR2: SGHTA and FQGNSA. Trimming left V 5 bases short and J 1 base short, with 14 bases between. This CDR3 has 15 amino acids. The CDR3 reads CASSQRAGRNTEAFF. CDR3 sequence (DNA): TGTGCCAGCAGCCAAAGGGCGGGACGGAACACTGAAGCTTTCTTT.

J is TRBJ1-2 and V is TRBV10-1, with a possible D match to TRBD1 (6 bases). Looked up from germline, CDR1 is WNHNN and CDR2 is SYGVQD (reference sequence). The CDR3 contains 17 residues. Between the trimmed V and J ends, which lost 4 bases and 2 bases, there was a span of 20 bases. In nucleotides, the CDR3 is TGCGCCAGCAGTGGAGGGGGGGGTTGCGCTGACAACTATGGCTACACCTTC. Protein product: CASSGGGGCADNYGYTF.

The CDR3: CASSGWESPLHF. The CDR3 DNA reads TGTGCCAGTAGTGGCTGGGAGTCACCCCTCCACTTT. The rearrangement uses TRBV19 and TRBJ1-6; D not certain. The V end was cut by 5 bases, the J end by 10 bases, with 9 bases between. Per the germline V gene, CDR1 is LNHDA and CDR2 is SQIVND (reference sequence). This CDR3 has 12 residues.

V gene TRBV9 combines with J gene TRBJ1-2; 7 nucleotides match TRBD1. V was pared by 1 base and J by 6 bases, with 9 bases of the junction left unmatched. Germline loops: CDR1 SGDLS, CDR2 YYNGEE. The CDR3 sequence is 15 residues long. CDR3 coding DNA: TGTGCCAGCAGCGTATCCCAGACAGGGCTCGATGGCTACACCTTC. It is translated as CASSVSQTGLDGYTF.

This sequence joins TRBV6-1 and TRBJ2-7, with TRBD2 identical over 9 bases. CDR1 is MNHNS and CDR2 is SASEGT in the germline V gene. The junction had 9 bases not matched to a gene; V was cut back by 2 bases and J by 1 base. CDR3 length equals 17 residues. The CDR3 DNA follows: TGTGCCAGCAGTGAAAGGGGCGGGAGGGCCAATTCCTACGAGCAGTACTTC. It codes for CASSERGGRANSYEQYF.

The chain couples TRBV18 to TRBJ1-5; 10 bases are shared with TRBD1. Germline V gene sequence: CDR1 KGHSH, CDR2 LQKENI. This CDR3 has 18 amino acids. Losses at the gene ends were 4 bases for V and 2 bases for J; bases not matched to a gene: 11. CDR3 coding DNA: TGTGCCAGCTCACTAAGACAGGGGGCGCGGAGTGGCAATCAGCCCCAGCATTTT. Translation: CASSLRQGARSGNQPQHF.

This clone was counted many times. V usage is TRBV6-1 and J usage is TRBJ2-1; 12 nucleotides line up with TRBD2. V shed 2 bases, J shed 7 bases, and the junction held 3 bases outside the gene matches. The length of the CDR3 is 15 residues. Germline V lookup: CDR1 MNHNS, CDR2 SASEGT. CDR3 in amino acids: CASSELAGGPNEQFF. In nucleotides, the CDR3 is TGTGCCAGCAGTGAACTAGCGGGGGGGCCGAATGAGCAGTTCTTC.

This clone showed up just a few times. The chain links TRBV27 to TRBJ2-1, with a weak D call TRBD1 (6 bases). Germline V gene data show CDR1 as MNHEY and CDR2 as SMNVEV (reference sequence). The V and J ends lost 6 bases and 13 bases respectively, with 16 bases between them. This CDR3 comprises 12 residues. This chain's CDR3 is CASRTGQSRQFF. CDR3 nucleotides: TGTGCCAGCAGGACTGGACAGTCCCGCCAGTTCTTC.

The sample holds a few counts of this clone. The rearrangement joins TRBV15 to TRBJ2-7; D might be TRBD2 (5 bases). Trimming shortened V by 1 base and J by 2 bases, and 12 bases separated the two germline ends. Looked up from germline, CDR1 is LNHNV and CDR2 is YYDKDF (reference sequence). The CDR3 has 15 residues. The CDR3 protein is CATSRGGAEAYEQYF. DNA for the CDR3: TGTGCCACCAGCAGAGGGGGAGCGGAGGCCTACGAGCAGTACTTC.

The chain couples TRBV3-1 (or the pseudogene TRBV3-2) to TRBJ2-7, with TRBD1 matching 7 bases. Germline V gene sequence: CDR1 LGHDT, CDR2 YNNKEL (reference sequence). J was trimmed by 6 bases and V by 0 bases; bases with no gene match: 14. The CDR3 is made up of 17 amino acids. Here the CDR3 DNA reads TGTGCCAGCAGCCAAGATCCCGGGACAGAAAGGGGTGTCGAGCAGTACTTC. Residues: CASSQDPGTERGVEQYF.

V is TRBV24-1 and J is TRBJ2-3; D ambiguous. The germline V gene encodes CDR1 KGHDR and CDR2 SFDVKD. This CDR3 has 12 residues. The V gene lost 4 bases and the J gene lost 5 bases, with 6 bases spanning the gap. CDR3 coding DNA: TGTGCCACCAGTGACCACATAGATACGCAGTATTTT. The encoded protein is CATSDHIDTQYF.

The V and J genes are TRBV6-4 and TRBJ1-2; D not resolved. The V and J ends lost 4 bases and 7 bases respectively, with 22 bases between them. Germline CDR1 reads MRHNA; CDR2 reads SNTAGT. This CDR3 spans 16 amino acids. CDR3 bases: TGTGCCAGCAGTGTCTACTATCCGAGTACCTCTTCTGGCTACACCTTC. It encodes CASSVYYPSTSSGYTF.

Written as DNA, the CDR3 is TGTGCCAGCAGCTTCGGCAGGGTCAATGAGCAGTTCTTC. The encoded protein is CASSFGRVNEQFF. The rearrangement joins TRBV5-6 to TRBJ2-1, with D perhaps TRBD1 (5 bases). CDR1 and CDR2 (germline): SGHDT, YYEEEE. The V end lost 2 bases, the J end lost 6 bases, and 9 bases lay between the germline ends. There are 13 residues in the CDR3.